This TCR beta chain came from a study of T-cell reconstitution after alpha-beta-depleted transplantation in children. Findings and caveats of the study: Reports say that about two months after transplant, the alpha-beta T cells came out of several hundred graft clones that had expanded. Some patients' high day-60 TCRbeta diversity was attributed to recipient cells surviving conditioning. A year had passed since transplant, and T-cell counts and diversity by then came mostly from newly produced T cells.

Regarding this clonotype: Its antigen is unidentified.

Unique molecular identifiers were used in preparing the TCRbeta library. TCRdb re-called the PCR reads through MiXCR, storing one row per CDR3 protein. The sample contains roughly 670,000 distinct CDR3 sequences, under 15% of which appear only once. The starting material was PBMCs, obtained before TCRalphabeta/CD19-depleted stem cell transplant. The sequence was collected from a girl aged 2-10 years with congenital amegakaryocytic thrombocytopenia, due to receive a stem cell transplant.

CDR3 sequence: CASSSTGQGEQYF. The CDR3 DNA follows: TGCGCCAGCAGTTCTACCGGACAGGGCGAGCAGTACTTC. The chain employs TRBV5-1 and TRBJ2-7; 8 bases are shared with TRBD1. The CDR3 runs to 13 residues. With V trimmed by 5 bases and J by 6 bases, 7 bases remained unmatched. Per the germline V gene, CDR1 is SGHRS and CDR2 is YFSETQ. Supplemented by reference TRBV5-1 and TRBJ2-7, the full variable domain reads KAGVTQTPRYLIKTRGQQVTLSCSPISGHRSVSWYQQTPGQGLQFLFEYFSETQRNKGNFPGRFSGRQFSNSRSEMNVSTLELGDSALYLCASSSTGQGEQYFGPGTRLTVT.